This record looks at one T cell receptor (beta chain) sequence and its context. This entry comes from a study of technical replicates of blood from a few donors. The CDR3 is 14 residues long. Per the germline V gene, CDR1 is LNHDA and CDR2 is SQIVND (reference sequence). V shed 3 bases and J shed 0 bases, with 8 bases lying between them. Profiling relied on immunoSEQ multiplex PCR, and the TCRdb table lists in-frame clones only, not all of them. The table has about 12,000 clones, roughly 94% seen once. This sequence joins TRBV19 and TRBJ1-1; no clear D gene. Sequencing input: PBMCs. The clonotype comes from a human donor in good health. CDR3 amino acids: CASSMTLVNTEAFF. The DNA of the CDR3 is TGTGCCAGTAGTATGACTCTAGTGAACACTGAAGCTTTCTTT.